The 24 T cell receptor beta chains given below trace back to one sample, sequenced in a study of T cell responses to AZD1222 COVID-19 vaccine. Profiled with immunoSEQ multiplex PCR; TCRdb holds only in-frame clones, not every one. The table records about 130,000 clones, roughly 90% of them present only once. Sequencing was performed on peripheral blood, taken on day 0 of AZD1222 vaccination. These receptors all come from an adult in good health.

Concerning this clone: The germline gene is not matched at one end of the junction; a read error may be the cause. J is TRBJ2-5 and V is TRBV7-9; D is perhaps TRBD2 (6 bases). The V gene's germline CDR1 is SEHNR and CDR2 FQNEAQ (reference sequence). The CDR3 extends over 17 amino acids. CDR3 sequence (DNA): TGTGCCAGCAGTTTAGGGGCTGTAGGAGGGGATCGAGAGACCCAGTACTTC. It yields the protein CASSLGAVGGDRETQYF.

The chain has TRBV2 and TRBJ1-2; D gene unclear. Germline V gene data show CDR1 as SNHLY and CDR2 as FYNNEI. Trimming left V 6 bases short and J 8 bases short, with 13 bases between. This CDR3 comprises 12 residues. Here the CDR3 reads CASRDLSPGYTF. The CDR3 bases are TGTGCCAGCAGGGACCTCTCTCCGGGCTACACCTTC.

The chain employs TRBV28 and TRBJ1-1; D is unclear. The CDR3 runs 17 residues. CDR1 is MDHEN, CDR2 SYDVKM, per germline. V lost 6 bases and J lost 3, with 23 bases in between. CDR3 in DNA: TGTGCCAGCAGGTCCGACTCTTCGCCAGGAGGGCACACTGAAGCTTTCTTT. This codes for CASRSDSSPGGHTEAFF. The full variable domain, with the rest looked up from reference TRBV28 and TRBJ1-1, is DVKVTQSSRYLVKRTGEKVFLECVQDMDHENMFWYRQDPGLGLRLIYFSYDVKMKEKGDIPEGYSVSREKKERFSLILESASTNQTSMYLCASRSDSSPGGHTEAFFGQGTRLTVV.

This chain connects TRBV7-9 to TRBJ2-3; a possible D gene is TRBD2 (6 bases). The CDR3 spans 16 residues. Germline V gene sequence: CDR1 SEHNR, CDR2 FQNEAQ (reference sequence). Between the trimmed V and J ends, which lost 6 bases and 4 bases, there was a span of 20 bases. The CDR3 is CASSGVLAGRSDTQYF. The CDR3 DNA reads as TGTGCCAGCAGTGGGGTCCTTGCGGGGCGATCAGATACGCAGTATTTT.

This chain links TRBV5-1 with TRBJ2-3; no definite D call. The V gene lost 7 bases and the J gene lost 0 bases, with 15 bases spanning the gap. CDR1 SGHRS and CDR2 YFSETQ come from the germline V gene. The CDR3 extends over 15 amino acids. The CDR3 sequence: CASDRGRASTDTQYF. CDR3 DNA sequence: TGCGCCAGCGACCGAGGTAGGGCTAGCACAGATACGCAGTATTTT.

This chain joins TRBV28 and TRBJ1-3, with D hard to call. CDR1 and CDR2 from the germline V gene are MDHEN and SYDVKM. The germline V and J ends were trimmed by 7 bases and 0 bases, with 10 bases remaining between them. The CDR3 is made up of 14 amino acids. CDR3 in DNA: TGTGCCAGCAAACCCCCGGGCTCTGGAAACACCATATATTTT. Encoded protein: CASKPPGSGNTIYF.

The V gene is TRBV5-5, the J gene TRBJ1-2, with D unresolved. The CDR3 contains 13 residues. Trimming shortened V by 4 bases and J by 3 bases, and 10 bases separated the two germline ends. The germline V gene encodes CDR1 SGHKS and CDR2 YYEKEE (reference sequence). DNA for the CDR3: TGTGCCAGCAGCCAACAACAGTACTATGGCTACACCTTC. The encoded protein is CASSQQQYYGYTF.

The gene calls are TRBV3-1 (or the pseudogene TRBV3-2) and TRBJ1-3; D remains ambiguous. CDR1 and CDR2 (germline): LGHDT, YNNKEL (reference sequence). Trimming left V 0 bases short and J 2 bases short, with 8 bases between. This CDR3 spans 15 amino acids. CDR3 sequence (DNA): TGTGCCAGCAGCCAAGACCCAAGAACTGGAAACACCATATATTTT. Translating it yields CASSQDPRTGNTIYF.

In this sample, this clone turned up once. The rearrangement joins TRBV27 to TRBJ2-5; 10 positions agree with TRBD2. The CDR3 is made up of 15 amino acids. CDR1 and CDR2 (germline): MNHEY, SMNVEV (reference sequence). After removal of 2 bases from V and 5 bases from J, the junction contained 5 bases not matched to a gene. The CDR3 DNA reads TGTGCCAGCAGTTTAATAGCGGGAGGACCGGAGACCCAGTACTTC. Translated, it gives CASSLIAGGPETQYF.

This chain joins TRBV10-1 and TRBJ2-1; D is possibly TRBD2 (6 bases). This CDR3 is built from 13 residues. CDR1 is WNHNN and CDR2 is SYGVQD in the germline V gene (reference sequence). V was shortened by 2 bases and J by 9 bases, with 11 bases between the two germline ends. The CDR3 spells CASSENLSGEQFF. The DNA of the CDR3 is TGCGCCAGCAGTGAGAATCTTAGCGGTGAGCAGTTCTTC.

The chain uses TRBV6-5 and TRBJ2-3; TRBD2 might be the D (6 bases). Germline V gives CDR1 MNHEY, CDR2 SVGAGI. Trimming took off 8 bases at V and 0 bases at J, with 9 bases between the two ends. This CDR3 region has 13 residues. CDR3 coding DNA: TGTGCCAGCCGGGGGACTAGCACAGATACGCAGTATTTT. Its translation is CASRGTSTDTQYF.

The chain links TRBV28 to TRBJ1-5; tentatively, D is TRBD1 (5 bases). Germline V gene lookup returns CDR1 MDHEN and CDR2 SYDVKM. The ends were cut back, 5 bases at V and 4 bases at J, with 15 bases in the middle. The CDR3 runs to 15 residues. The CDR3 protein is CASSPQGHLNQPQHF. In DNA form, the CDR3 reads TGTGCCAGCAGTCCCCAAGGACACCTTAATCAGCCCCAGCATTTT.

This chain links TRBV6-5 with TRBJ1-4, with 7 bases identical to TRBD1. The trim removed 8 bases at V and 4 bases at J, leaving 4 bases unmatched. The CDR3 sequence is 13 residues long. The germline CDR1 and CDR2 sequences are MNHEY and SVGAGI. Written as DNA, the CDR3 is TGTGCCAGCCGGACAGGCCTTAATGAAAAACTGTTTTTT. Protein product: CASRTGLNEKLFF.

This chain uses TRBV5-6 with TRBJ2-1, with 13 positions matching TRBD2. This CDR3 comprises 16 residues. Germline assignment: CDR1 SGHDT and CDR2 YYEEEE. Trimming removed 2 bases from V and 4 bases from J; junction bases left unmatched: 3. The chain's CDR3 is CASSLRGLAGYNEQFF. CDR3 in DNA: TGTGCCAGCAGCTTAAGGGGACTAGCGGGATACAATGAGCAGTTCTTC.

The sample holds one count of this clone. The chain joins TRBV15 to TRBJ1-1; D ambiguous. The germline V gene encodes CDR1 LNHNV and CDR2 YYDKDF (reference sequence). The CDR3 totals 11 residues. Trimming removed 8 bases at V and 5 bases at J, with 9 bases between. The DNA of the CDR3 is TGTGCCACCGGGGTGAGGACTGAAGCTTTCTTT. This codes for CATGVRTEAFF.

This clone was seen only once. The genes are TRBV6-5 and TRBJ1-6; no clear D gene. The V and J ends lost 6 bases and 5 bases respectively, with 11 bases between them. There are 14 residues in the CDR3. Per germline, CDR1 MNHEY and CDR2 SVGAGI. The CDR3 sequence: CASSPRENNSPLHF. CDR3 DNA: TGTGCCAGCAGCCCGCGGGAGAATAATTCACCCCTCCACTTT.

The CDR3 DNA is TGTGCCAGCAGCGCTCAATTCCCCGGGGAGCTGTTTTTT. Translated, it gives CASSAQFPGELFF. This chain connects TRBV27 to TRBJ2-2; D is unresolved. This CDR3 contains 13 residues. V lost 6 bases and J lost 6, with 11 bases in between. The germline V gene encodes CDR1 MNHEY and CDR2 SMNVEV (reference sequence).

The chain uses TRBV21-1 and TRBJ2-7; the DNA was not compared with TRBD1, the D call given in the table. TRBV21-1 represents a pseudogene. The CDR3 sequence is 17 residues long. CDR3: CASSPPGTGSGSYEQYF. The CDR3, as DNA: TGTGCCAGCAGTCCTCCCGGGACAGGGAGTGGCTCCTACGAGCAGTACTTC.

The chain links TRBV28 to TRBJ1-1; D not certain. CDR1 and CDR2 (germline): MDHEN, SYDVKM. The CDR3 has 12 amino acids. The V gene lost 1 base and the J gene lost 11 bases, with 11 bases spanning the gap. The CDR3 loop is CASSLLTTDAFF. CDR3 DNA sequence: TGTGCCAGCAGTTTATTGACCACCGATGCTTTCTTT.

The gene calls are TRBV18 and TRBJ1-4, with D perhaps TRBD1 (5 bases). There are 13 residues in the CDR3. V gave up 3 bases and J gave up 6 bases, with 8 bases separating them. Germline CDR1 is KGHSH and CDR2 is LQKENI. CDR3 region: CASSPRGDEKLFF. The CDR3 coding sequence is TGTGCCAGCTCACCCCGGGGGGATGAAAAACTGTTTTTT.

The chain couples TRBV7-8 to TRBJ2-7; D perhaps matches TRBD1 (7 bases). Looked up from germline, CDR1 is SGHVS and CDR2 is FQNEAQ. The CDR3 is 15 residues long. V lost 5 bases and J lost 3, with 17 bases in between. The CDR3 coding sequence is TGTGCCAGCAGCCGGCGGGGACAGCTTTTCTACGAGCAGTACTTC. It specifies CASSRRGQLFYEQYF.

V and J are TRBV30 and TRBJ1-1; 9 bases fit TRBD1. Per the germline V gene, CDR1 is GTSNPN and CDR2 is SVGIG (reference sequence). V lost 1 base, J lost 5 bases, and 14 bases stayed unmatched. This CDR3 region has 17 residues. CDR3 residues: CAWSATYYRGQATEAFF. Here the CDR3 DNA reads TGTGCCTGGAGTGCCACATACTACAGGGGGCAGGCAACTGAAGCTTTCTTT.

V is TRBV4-3 and J is TRBJ1-2, with TRBD1 as a possible D gene (5 bases). Trimming took off 0 bases at V and 3 bases at J, with 17 bases between the two ends. The CDR3 runs to 17 residues. CDR1 LGHNA and CDR2 YSLEER come from the germline V gene. Here the CDR3 DNA reads TGCGCCAGCAGCCAAGACCTACCAGGGAGTAAGGACTATGGCTACACCTTC. Translating gives CASSQDLPGSKDYGYTF.

This clone was counted a single time. The chain recombines TRBV24-1 with TRBJ1-2, with D uncertain. Trimming removed 0 bases at V and 7 bases at J, with 5 bases between. The germline V gene encodes CDR1 KGHDR and CDR2 SFDVKD. The CDR3 runs 12 residues. The DNA of the CDR3 is TGTGCCACCAGTGATTTGCAAGGTGGCTACACCTTC. It translates to CATSDLQGGYTF.